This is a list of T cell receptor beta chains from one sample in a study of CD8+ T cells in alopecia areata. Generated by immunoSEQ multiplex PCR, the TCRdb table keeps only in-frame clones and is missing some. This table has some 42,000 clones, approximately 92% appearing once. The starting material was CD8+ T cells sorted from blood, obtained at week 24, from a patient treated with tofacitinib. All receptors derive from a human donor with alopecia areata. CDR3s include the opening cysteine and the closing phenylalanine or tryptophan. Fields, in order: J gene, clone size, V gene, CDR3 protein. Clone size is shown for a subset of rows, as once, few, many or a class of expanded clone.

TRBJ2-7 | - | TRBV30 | CAWTSGIFDQYSYEQYF
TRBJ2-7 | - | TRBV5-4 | CASTTSGGGSYEQYF
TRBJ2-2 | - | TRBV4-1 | CASSQKANWNTGELFF
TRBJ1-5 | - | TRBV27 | CASSSPNQPQHF
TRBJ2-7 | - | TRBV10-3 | CAISVVNREGIPQYF
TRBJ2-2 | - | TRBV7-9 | CASSPEVGNTGELFF
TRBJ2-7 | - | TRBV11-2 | CASSLRSFYEQYF
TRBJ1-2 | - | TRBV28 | CASSTLADPGVGYTF
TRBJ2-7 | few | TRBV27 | CASSLSGGPINYEQYF
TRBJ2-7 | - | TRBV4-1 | CASTEAGQSNEQYF
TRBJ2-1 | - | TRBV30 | CAWSDGLNRDEQFF
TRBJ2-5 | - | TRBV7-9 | CASSLRAETQYF
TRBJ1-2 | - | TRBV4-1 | CASSQDGLGYYGHTF
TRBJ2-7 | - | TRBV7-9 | CASSLIGVEQYF
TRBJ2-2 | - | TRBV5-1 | CASSRGNLAGELFF
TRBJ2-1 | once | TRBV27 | CASSLIRLAGGNEQFF
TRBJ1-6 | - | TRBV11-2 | CASSLGVTLHF
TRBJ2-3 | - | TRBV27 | CASSQLAILADTQYF
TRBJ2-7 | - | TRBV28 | CASSFRGQGYEQYF
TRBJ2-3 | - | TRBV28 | CASSGGAIDTQYF
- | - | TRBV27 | CASTDREAYEQYF
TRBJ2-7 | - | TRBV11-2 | CASSSIKTSYEQYF
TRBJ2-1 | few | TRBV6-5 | CASGGEQFF
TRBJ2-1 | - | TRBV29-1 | CSVALTGGHNEQFF
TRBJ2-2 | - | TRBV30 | CAWSVPDSHTGELFF
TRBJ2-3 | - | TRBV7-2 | CASSPSSGYTDTQYF
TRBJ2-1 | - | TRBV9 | CASSVEGVSYNEQFF
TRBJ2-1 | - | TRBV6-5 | CASSRIGYNEQFF
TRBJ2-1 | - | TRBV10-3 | CAISGFREGKQGVSMNEQFF
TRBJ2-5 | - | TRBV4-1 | CASSQGGVQETQYF
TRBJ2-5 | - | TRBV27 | CASSLRGGSETQYF
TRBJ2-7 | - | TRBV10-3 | CAISLGGDYEQYF
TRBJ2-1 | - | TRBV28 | CASSLSREQFF
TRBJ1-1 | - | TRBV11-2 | CASSLAQTGGVNTEAFF
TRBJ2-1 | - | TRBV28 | CASSLWAGYNEQFF
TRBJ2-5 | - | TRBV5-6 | CASSLMVETQYF
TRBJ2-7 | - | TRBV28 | CASSLRTGANEQYF